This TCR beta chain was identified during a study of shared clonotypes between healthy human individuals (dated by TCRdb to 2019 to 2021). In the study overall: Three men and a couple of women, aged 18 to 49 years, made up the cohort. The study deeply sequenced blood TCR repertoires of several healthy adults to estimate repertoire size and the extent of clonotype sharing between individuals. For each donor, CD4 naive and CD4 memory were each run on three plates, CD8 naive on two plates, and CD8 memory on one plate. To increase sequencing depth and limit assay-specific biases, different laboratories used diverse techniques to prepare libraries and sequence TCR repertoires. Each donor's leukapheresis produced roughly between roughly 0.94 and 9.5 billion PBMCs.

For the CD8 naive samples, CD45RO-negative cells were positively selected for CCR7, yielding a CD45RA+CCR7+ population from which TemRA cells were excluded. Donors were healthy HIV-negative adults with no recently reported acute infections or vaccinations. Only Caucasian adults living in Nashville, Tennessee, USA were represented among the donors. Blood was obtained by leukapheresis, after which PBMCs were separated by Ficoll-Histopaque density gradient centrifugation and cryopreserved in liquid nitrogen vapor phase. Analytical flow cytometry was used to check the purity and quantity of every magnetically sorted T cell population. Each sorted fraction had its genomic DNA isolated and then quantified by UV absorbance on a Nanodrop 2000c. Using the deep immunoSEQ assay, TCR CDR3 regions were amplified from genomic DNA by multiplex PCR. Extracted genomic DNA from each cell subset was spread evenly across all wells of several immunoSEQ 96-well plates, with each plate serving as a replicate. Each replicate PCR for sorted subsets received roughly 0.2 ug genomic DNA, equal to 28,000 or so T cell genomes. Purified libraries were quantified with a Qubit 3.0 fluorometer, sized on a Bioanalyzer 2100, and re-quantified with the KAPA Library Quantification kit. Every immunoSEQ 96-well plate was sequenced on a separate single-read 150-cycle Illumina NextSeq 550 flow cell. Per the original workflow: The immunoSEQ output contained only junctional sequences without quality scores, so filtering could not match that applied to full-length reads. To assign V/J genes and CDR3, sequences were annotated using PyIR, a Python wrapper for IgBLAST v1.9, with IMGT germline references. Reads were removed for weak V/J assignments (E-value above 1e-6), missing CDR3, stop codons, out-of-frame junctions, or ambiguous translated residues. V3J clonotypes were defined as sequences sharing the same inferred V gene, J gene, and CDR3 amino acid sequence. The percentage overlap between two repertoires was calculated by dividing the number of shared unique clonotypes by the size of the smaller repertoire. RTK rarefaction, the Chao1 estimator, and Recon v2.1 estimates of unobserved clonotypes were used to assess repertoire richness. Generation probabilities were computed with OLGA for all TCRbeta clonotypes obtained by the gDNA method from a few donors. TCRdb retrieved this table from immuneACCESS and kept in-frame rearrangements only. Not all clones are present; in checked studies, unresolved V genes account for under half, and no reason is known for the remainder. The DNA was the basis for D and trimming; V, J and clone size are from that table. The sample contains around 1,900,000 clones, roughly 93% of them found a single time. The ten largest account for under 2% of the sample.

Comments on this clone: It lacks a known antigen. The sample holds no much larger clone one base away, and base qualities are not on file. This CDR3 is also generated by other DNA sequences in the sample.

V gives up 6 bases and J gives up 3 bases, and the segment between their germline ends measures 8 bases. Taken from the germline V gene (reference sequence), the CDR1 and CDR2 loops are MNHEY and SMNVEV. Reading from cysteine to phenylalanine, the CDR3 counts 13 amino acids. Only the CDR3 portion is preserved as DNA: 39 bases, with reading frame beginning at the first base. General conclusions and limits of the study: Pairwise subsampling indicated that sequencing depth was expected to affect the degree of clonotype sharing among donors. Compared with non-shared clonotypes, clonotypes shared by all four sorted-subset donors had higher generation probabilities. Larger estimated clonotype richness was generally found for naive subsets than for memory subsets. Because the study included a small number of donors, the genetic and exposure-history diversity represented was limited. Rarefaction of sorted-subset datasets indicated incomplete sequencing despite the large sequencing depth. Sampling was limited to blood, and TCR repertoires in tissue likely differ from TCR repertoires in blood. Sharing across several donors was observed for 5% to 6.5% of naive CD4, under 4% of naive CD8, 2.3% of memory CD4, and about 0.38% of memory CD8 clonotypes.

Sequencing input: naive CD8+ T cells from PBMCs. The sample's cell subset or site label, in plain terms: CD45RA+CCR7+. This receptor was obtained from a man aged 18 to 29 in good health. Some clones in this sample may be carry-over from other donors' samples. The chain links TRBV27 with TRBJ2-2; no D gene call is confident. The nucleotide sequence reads TGTGCCAGCAGCCTTGGGGACACCGGGGAGCTGTTTTTT. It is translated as CASSLGDTGELFF.